This T cell receptor (beta chain) was captured by sequencing in a study of blood T cell repertoires in COVID-19. Background on the study: The analysed material was cDNA or gDNA that came from T cells, B-cell-depleted T cells, or PBMCs.

The V end was cut by 0 bases, the J end by 7 bases, with 9 bases between. The CDR3 runs 13 residues. Germline V gene sequence: CDR1 SEHNR, CDR2 FQNEAQ (reference sequence). Recovered participants had two consecutive negative NP/OP PCR tests, healthcare professional clearance, or symptom resolution. This clone was seen only once. In the source study's methods: Scientists estimated how many nucleated cells there were by amplifying reference gene primers. TCRdb's copy holds only in-frame clones and misses some; the assay was immunoSEQ multiplex PCR. That table is the source of V, J and clone size, and D and trimming were worked out from the DNA. This table has around 58,000 clones, approximately 90% appearing once.

This chain links TRBV7-9 with TRBJ1-2; a weak D match, TRBD1 (6 bases). The source of this sequence is a woman in her thirties or forties who had recovered from COVID-19. The specimen sequenced was PBMCs or T cells enriched from blood (not recorded which). As DNA, the CDR3 is TGTGCCAGCAGCTTAGCAGCAGGGGCTGGCTACACCTTC. Residues: CASSLAAGAGYTF.